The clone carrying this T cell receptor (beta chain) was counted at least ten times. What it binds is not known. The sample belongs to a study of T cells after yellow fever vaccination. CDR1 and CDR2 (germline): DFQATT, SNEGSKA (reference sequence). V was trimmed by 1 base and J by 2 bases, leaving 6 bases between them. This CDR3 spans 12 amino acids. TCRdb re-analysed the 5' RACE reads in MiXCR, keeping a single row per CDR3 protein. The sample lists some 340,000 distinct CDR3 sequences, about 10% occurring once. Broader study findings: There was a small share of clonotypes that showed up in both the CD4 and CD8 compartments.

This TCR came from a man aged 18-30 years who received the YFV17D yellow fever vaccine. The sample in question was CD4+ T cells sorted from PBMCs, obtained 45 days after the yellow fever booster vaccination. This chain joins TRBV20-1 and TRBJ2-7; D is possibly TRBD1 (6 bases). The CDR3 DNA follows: TGCAGTGCTAGAGGGACAGCCTACGAGCAGTACTTC. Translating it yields CSARGTAYEQYF.